This is a list of T cell receptor beta chains from one sample in a study of T cell responses to AZD1222 COVID-19 vaccine. Libraries were prepared by immunoSEQ multiplex PCR; TCRdb keeps only in-frame clonotypes and omits some of them. The sample contains about 140,000 clones, 84% of which appear only once. The input for sequencing was peripheral blood, taken on day 0 of AZD1222 vaccination. These receptors were taken from an adult in good health. Each CDR3 is given with its conserved first and last residue. D genes are given only for firm matches. Expanded clones are given a class, and other clones once, few, many or no size at all.

clone_size	j_call	v_call	d_call	cdr3_aa	cdr3_nt
-	TRBJ2-3	TRBV5-5	-	CASRRETTDTQYF	TGTGCCAGCAGGCGGGAAACCACAGATACGCAGTATTTT
-	TRBJ2-5	TRBV7-6	TRBD1	CASSLTDRAPQQETQYF	TGTGCCAGCAGCTTAACGGACAGGGCACCTCAACAAGAGACCCAGTACTTC
-	TRBJ2-7	TRBV11-2	-	CASSLDSHRVDEQYF	TGTGCCAGCAGCTTAGATTCTCACAGGGTAGACGAGCAGTACTTC
-	TRBJ1-6	TRBV6-5	-	CASRLAVQVNSPLHF	TGTGCCAGCAGATTAGCGGTCCAAGTGAATTCACCCCTCCACTTT
-	TRBJ1-5	TRBV28	-	CASSLYSRDQPQHF	TGTGCCAGCAGTTTATACTCTCGGGATCAGCCCCAGCATTTT
-	TRBJ2-3	TRBV5-1	TRBD1	CASSRTGTGDTDTQYF	TGCGCCAGCAGTCGGACCGGGACAGGGGACACAGATACGCAGTATTTT
-	TRBJ2-4	TRBV6-5	-	CARDREVKNIQYF	TGTGCCAGAGACAGGGAGGTCAAAAACATTCAGTACTTC
-	TRBJ1-6	TRBV27	-	CASSFGRNLNSPLHF	TGTGCCAGCAGTTTTGGCAGGAATCTCAATTCACCCCTCCACTTT
few	TRBJ1-1	TRBV10-2	-	CASALKTEAFF	TGCGCCAGCGCGTTGAAAACTGAAGCTTTCTTT
once	TRBJ2-1	TRBV6-5	-	CASRGQGILNNEQFF	TGTGCCAGCAGAGGCCAGGGGATCCTCAACAATGAGCAGTTCTTC
-	TRBJ1-3	TRBV15	-	CATSIGGPGNTIYF	TGTGCCACCAGCATCGGGGGGCCTGGAAACACCATATATTTT
few	TRBJ1-2	TRBV5-1	TRBD1	CASSSGGANYGYTF	TGCGCCAGCAGCTCAGGGGGCGCGAACTATGGCTACACCTTC
few	TRBJ1-3	TRBV12-3/TRBV12-4	-	CASNLEGGAIYF	TGTGCCAGCAATTTGGAGGGCGGGGCCATATATTTT
-	TRBJ1-4	TRBV9	-	CASSGALGTTNEKLFF	TGTGCCAGCAGCGGCGCCTTAGGGACAACTAATGAAAAACTGTTTTTT
-	TRBJ1-1	TRBV19	-	CASSTEALANTEAFF	TGTGCCAGTAGTACCGAGGCTCTTGCGAACACTGAAGCTTTCTTT
few	TRBJ2-1	TRBV2	-	CASKEQGPSGEQFF	TGTGCCAGCAAGGAGCAGGGCCCTTCGGGTGAGCAGTTCTTC
few	TRBJ2-2	TRBV28	TRBD2	CASSPSGGFTGELFF	TGTGCCAGCAGTCCTAGCGGGGGGTTCACCGGGGAGCTGTTTTTT
-	TRBJ2-1	TRBV6-5	TRBD1	CASTKGDRVYNEQFF	TGTGCCAGCACTAAAGGGGACAGGGTCTACAATGAGCAGTTCTTC
-	TRBJ1-2	TRBV11-2	TRBD1	CASSRARSTGPSYGYTF	TGTGCCAGCAGCAGGGCTCGATCGACAGGGCCCTCCTATGGCTACACCTTC
-	TRBJ1-2	TRBV9	-	CASSVGAGQGLGYTF	TGTGCCAGCAGCGTAGGAGCGGGACAAGGGCTGGGCTACACCTTC
-	TRBJ1-3	TRBV2	-	CASSDGGPGNTIYF	TGTGCCAGCAGTGACGGGGGCCCTGGAAACACCATATATTTT
once	TRBJ1-5	TRBV7-6	-	CASSLLTGNNQPQHF	TGTGCCAGCAGCCTATTAACAGGGAACAATCAGCCCCAGCATTTT
-	TRBJ2-1	TRBV19	-	CASSIWGLMDEQFF	TGTGCCAGTAGTATTTGGGGCCTGATGGATGAGCAGTTCTTC
few	TRBJ1-2	TRBV25-1	-	CASSEGARGGYTF	TGTGCCAGCAGTGAGGGGGCCCGAGGTGGCTACACCTTC
few	TRBJ1-6	TRBV28	-	CASSPPGRMINNSPLHF	TGTGCCAGCAGTCCTCCGGGACGCATGATAAATAATTCACCCCTCCACTTT
-	TRBJ1-3	TRBV10-3	TRBD1	CAISELQGARGNTIYF	TGTGCCATCAGCGAACTACAGGGGGCGCGCGGAAACACCATATATTTT
-	TRBJ2-3	TRBV11-2	TRBD2	CASSLENWRGGLDTQYF	TGTGCCAGCAGCTTAGAGAACTGGCGGGGGGGCCTAGATACGCAGTATTTT
-	TRBJ1-2	TRBV25-1	TRBD1	CASQGQAYGYTF	TGTGCCAGCCAGGGACAGGCCTATGGCTACACCTTC
-	TRBJ1-1	TRBV12-3/TRBV12-4	-	CASSGSGLWAFF	TGTGCCAGCAGTGGATCTGGTCTATGGGCTTTCTTT
-	TRBJ1-5	TRBV6-5	-	CASKGGLNQPQHF	TGTGCCAGCAAAGGGGGACTGAATCAGCCCCAGCATTTT
once	TRBJ1-1	TRBV9	-	CASSVSVLMNTEAFF	TGTGCCAGCAGCGTCTCCGTCCTGATGAACACTGAAGCTTTCTTT
-	TRBJ1-2	TRBV6-5	TRBD1	CASRRQGARDQGYTF	TGTGCCAGCAGGAGACAGGGGGCGAGGGATCAAGGCTACACCTTC
-	TRBJ1-2	TRBV18	-	CASSQGANYGYTF	TGTGCCAGCTCACAGGGGGCTAACTATGGCTACACCTTC
-	TRBJ1-5	TRBV19	-	CASKTETHSNQPQHF	TGTGCCAGTAAAACAGAGACCCATAGCAATCAGCCCCAGCATTTT
-	TRBJ1-2	TRBV30	-	CAWGGSPYGYTF	TGTGCCTGGGGTGGTAGCCCCTATGGCTACACCTTC
-	TRBJ1-2	TRBV5-1	-	CANVIRPFFNYGYTF	TGCGCCAACGTAATAAGACCATTCTTTAACTATGGCTACACCTTC
-	TRBJ1-4	TRBV28	-	CASSFGPSSEEKLFF	TGTGCCAGCAGTTTTGGGCCGAGCTCGGAGGAAAAACTGTTTTTT
-	TRBJ1-6	TRBV7-2	-	CASSLARSYNSPLHF	TGTGCCAGCAGCTTAGCGAGGTCTTATAATTCACCCCTCCACTTT
-	TRBJ2-3	TRBV24-1	-	CATETGSTDTQYF	TGTGCCACTGAGACGGGGAGCACAGATACGCAGTATTTT
-	TRBJ2-3	TRBV7-2	-	CASSLAFLSTDTQYF	TGTGCCAGCAGCTTAGCCTTCCTTAGCACAGATACGCAGTATTTT
-	TRBJ1-2	TRBV5-1	-	CASSLGQGDYGYTF	TGCGCCAGCAGCTTGGGGCAGGGAGACTATGGCTACACCTTC
-	TRBJ1-4	TRBV2	TRBD1	CASSQDREVEKLFF	TGTGCCAGCAGTCAGGACAGGGAGGTTGAAAAACTGTTTTTT
-	TRBJ2-1	TRBV11-2	-	CASSLGATRHVNEQFF	TGTGCCAGCAGCTTAGGAGCGACCCGACACGTCAATGAGCAGTTCTTC
-	TRBJ1-6	TRBV11-2	-	CASSLSRGKNNSPLHF	TGTGCCAGCAGCTTATCCCGAGGCAAAAATAATTCACCCCTCCACTTT
few	TRBJ1-2	TRBV6-1	TRBD1	CASSEVRDRGNGYTF	TGTGCCAGCAGTGAAGTTAGGGACAGGGGTAATGGCTACACCTTC
-	TRBJ1-1	TRBV29-1	-	CSALRGRNTEAFF	TGCAGCGCCCTCCGGGGCAGGAACACTGAAGCTTTCTTT
-	TRBJ1-6	TRBV5-6	TRBD1	CASSFNRDRTNSPLHF	TGTGCCAGCAGCTTCAACCGGGACAGGACTAATTCACCCCTCCACTTT
-	TRBJ1-1	TRBV2	-	CASVYLQTNTEAFF	TGTGCCAGTGTCTATTTACAAACGAACACTGAAGCTTTCTTT
few	TRBJ1-6	TRBV7-8	-	CASSLGGGSPLHF	TGTGCCAGCAGCTTAGGTGGTGGTTCACCCCTCCACTTT
-	TRBJ1-5	TRBV27	TRBD1	CASRDRSGNQPQHF	TGTGCCAGCAGGGACAGGAGTGGCAATCAGCCCCAGCATTTT
-	TRBJ1-5	TRBV28	-	CASSLSGRSSQPQHF	TGTGCCAGCAGTTTATCCGGACGTAGTAGTCAGCCCCAGCATTTT
-	TRBJ1-4	TRBV30	TRBD1	CAYRTGGKLFF	TGTGCCTATCGGACAGGGGGAAAACTGTTTTTT
-	TRBJ1-1	TRBV6-5	-	CASTWFGVGNTEAFF	TGTGCCAGTACGTGGTTCGGGGTTGGTAACACTGAAGCTTTCTTT
-	TRBJ1-1	TRBV4-2	-	CASTEKWGPRDTEAFF	TGTGCCAGCACCGAAAAATGGGGTCCGCGGGACACTGAAGCTTTCTTT
-	TRBJ2-6	TRBV19	-	CASSIERRGANVLTF	TGTGCCAGTAGTATAGAGAGACGAGGGGCCAACGTCCTGACTTTC
-	TRBJ2-2	TRBV28	TRBD1	CASSSLTGHVSGELFF	TGTGCCAGCAGTAGTCTGACAGGGCATGTTTCCGGGGAGCTGTTTTTT
-	TRBJ1-3	TRBV15	-	CATSWGPTSGNTIYF	TGTGCCACCAGCTGGGGACCGACATCTGGAAACACCATATATTTT
-	TRBJ1-6	TRBV7-3	-	CASSVGPPLHF	TGTGCCAGCAGCGTCGGACCACCCCTCCACTTT
-	TRBJ1-4	TRBV27	-	CASSRMTTNEKLFF	TGTGCCAGCAGTCGCATGACAACTAATGAAAAACTGTTTTTT